One sample yielded the 27 T cell receptor beta chains listed below, sequenced in a study of glioma-infiltrating T cells. The iRepertoire nested amplicon-rescue multiplex PCR amplified TCR alpha and beta CDR3s from RNA. MiXCR was run by TCRdb on the multiplex PCR reads, yielding one entry per CDR3 protein. Of approximately 120,000 distinct CDR3 sequences listed, roughly 24% are singletons. Material for sequencing was glioma tissue, nonneoplastic brain tissue, or PBMCs (not recorded which). The source is a human donor with low-grade glioma or glioblastoma, undergoing nonglioma brain surgery, or in good health (not recorded which).

This clonotype was seen ten or more times. The V gene is TRBV4-3, the J gene TRBJ2-2, with 11 nucleotides matching TRBD2. CDR3 length: 18 amino acids. The V segment lost 0 bases and the J segment 6 bases; nucleotides outside the gene matches: 9. Germline loops: CDR1 LGHNA, CDR2 YSLEER. CDR3: CASSQDLTSGMVAGELFF. DNA of the CDR3: TGCGCCAGCAGCCAAGATTTGACTAGCGGGATGGTTGCCGGGGAGCTGTTTTTT.

The gene calls are TRBV19 and TRBJ2-1; a weak D match, TRBD2 (6 bases). This CDR3 has 15 residues. Trimming shortened V by 3 bases and J by 10 bases, and 19 bases separated the two germline ends. Germline CDR1 is LNHDA and CDR2 is SQIVND (reference sequence). The CDR3 loop reads CASSIVAGSSYEQFF. The DNA for the CDR3 is TGTGCCAGTAGTATTGTCGCGGGGAGCTCCTACGAGCAGTTCTTC.

This clonotype was seen once. One base away lies a much larger clone, so this may be a sequencing read error. The genes are TRBV7-3 and TRBJ2-1; 11 bases map to TRBD2. The CDR3 covers 15 residues. Germline lookup yields CDR1 SGHTA and CDR2 FQGTGA. The CDR3 region is CASSLTSGNFNEKFF. The CDR3, as DNA: TGTGCCAGCAGCTTGACTAGCGGGAATTTCAATGAGAAGTTCTTC.

At least ten counts were recorded for this clonotype. The chain couples TRBV20-1 to TRBJ2-1; 9 bases map to TRBD2. V lost 0 bases to trimming and J lost 5 bases; unmatched junction nucleotides: 11. The CDR3 is made up of 17 amino acids. Germline V gene lookup returns CDR1 DFQATT and CDR2 SNEGSKA (reference sequence). In nucleotides, the CDR3 is TGCAGTGCTAGAGATGGGGGAAGACTAGCGGTCGACAATGAGCAGTTCTTC. This gives the protein CSARDGGRLAVDNEQFF.

The chain has TRBV6-1 and TRBJ1-1; 8 bases map to TRBD1. The germline gives CDR1 MNHNS, CDR2 SASEGT. The CDR3 spans 16 residues. V shed 6 bases, J shed 1 base, and the junction held 10 bases outside the gene matches. CDR3 amino acids: CASRLGQAKKNTEAFF. CDR3 DNA: TGTGCCAGCAGACTGGGACAGGCTAAAAAGAACACTGAAGCTTTCTTT.

The count of this clonotype is one. A much larger clone lies one base from this, so it may be a read error. The V call is TRBV3-1, the J call TRBJ1-1, with D possibly being TRBD1 (5 bases). The CDR3 loop spans 14 amino acids. CDR1 and CDR2 from the germline V gene are LGHDT and YNNKEL (reference sequence). The CDR3 spells CACSQLRDDTEAFF. For the CDR3, the DNA is TGTGCCTGCAGCCAACTCAGGGACGACACTGAAGCTTTCTTT.

This clonotype appeared many times. V is TRBV7-2 and J is TRBJ2-2; D remains ambiguous. Germline CDR1 is SGHTA and CDR2 is FQGNSA. The CDR3 runs 13 residues. Trimming removed 5 bases at V and 5 bases at J, with 9 bases between. In DNA form, the CDR3 reads TGTGCCAGCAGCCCCCTTGGGACCGGGGAGCTGTTTTTT. Translated: CASSPLGTGELFF.

This clonotype occurred many times. V is TRBV6-6 and J is TRBJ1-1; TRBD1 matches at 7 bases. Germline V CDR1 and CDR2: MNHNY, SVGAGI (reference sequence). The trim removed 2 bases at V and 0 bases at J, leaving 9 bases unmatched. This CDR3 comprises 17 residues. CDR3 DNA sequence: TGTGCCAGCAGTTACGCCGGGACAGATAAAGTGAACACTGAAGCTTTCTTT. Its protein is CASSYAGTDKVNTEAFF.

The table lists this clonotype with many counts. The chain recombines TRBV6-1 with TRBJ2-1, with D possibly matching TRBD1 (5 bases). The CDR3 runs 14 residues. Germline assignment: CDR1 MNHNS and CDR2 SASEGT. V gave up 6 bases and J gave up 9 bases, with 18 bases separating them. In nucleotides, the CDR3 is TGTGCCAGCAGGAAGGACACGACTCTTGGTGAGCAGTTCTTC. It codes for CASRKDTTLGEQFF.

This clonotype occurred many times. The rearrangement joins TRBV20-1 to TRBJ2-1; 10 nucleotides align to TRBD2. From germline, CDR1 is DFQATT and CDR2 SNEGSKA (reference sequence). V was clipped by 5 bases and J by 6 bases; unmatched bases: 7. This CDR3 has 14 amino acids. The CDR3 DNA reads as TGCAGTGCTCCTACGGGACTAGCGACCAATGAGCAGTTCTTC. Translation gives CSAPTGLATNEQFF.

This clonotype has only a few counts. One base away lies a much larger clone, so this may be a sequencing read error. This rearrangement joins TRBV6-6 to TRBJ2-1; TRBD2 matches at 7 bases. The CDR3 is 16 residues long. In germline, CDR1 is MNHNY, CDR2 SVGAGI (reference sequence). In nucleotides, the CDR3 is TGTTCCAGCAGTCGAATCGGGACTACGTACTACAATGAGCAGTTCTTC. Its translation: CSSSRIGTTYYNEQFF.

Of note for this clonotype: One junction end disagrees with the germline gene, perhaps due to a read error. The chain couples TRBV6-4 to TRBJ2-3; 12 nucleotides agree with TRBD2. Germline V gene sequence: CDR1 MRHNA, CDR2 SNTAGT. The CDR3 spans 15 residues. The DNA for the CDR3 is TGTGCCAGCAGTGAGACTAGCGGGAGCACATATACGCAGTATTTT. This codes for CASSETSGSTYTQYF.

The V gene is TRBV7-9, the J gene TRBJ1-1; D is undetermined. CDR1 SEHNR and CDR2 FQNEAQ come from the germline V gene (reference sequence). This CDR3 is built from 15 residues. Trimming shortened V by 5 bases and J by 3 bases, and 16 bases separated the two germline ends. CDR3 nucleotide sequence: TGTGCCAGCAGCCGGACCGGTCCCCCGGACACTGAAGCTTTCTTT. Its translation: CASSRTGPPDTEAFF.

This clonotype was detected many times. V usage is TRBV6-1 and J usage is TRBJ2-5; TRBD2 matches 9 bases. The CDR3 covers 14 residues. Germline loops: CDR1 MNHNS, CDR2 SASEGT. The trim removed 1 base at V and 10 bases at J, leaving 7 bases unmatched. CDR3 sequence: CASSEGGLARNQYF. DNA of the CDR3: TGTGCCAGCAGTGAAGGAGGACTAGCGCGCAACCAGTACTTC.

This clonotype has at least ten counts. The chain is built from TRBV2 and TRBJ1-5, with D hard to call. Germline-derived CDR1 and CDR2 are SNHLY and FYNNEI. Trimming removed 3 bases at V and 5 bases at J, with 8 bases between. This CDR3 has 13 residues. The CDR3 sequence: CASSDSADQPQHF. The DNA for the CDR3 is TGTGCCAGCAGTGACTCCGCTGATCAGCCCCAGCATTTT.

Concerning this clonotype itself: A much larger clone sits a single nucleotide away, making a read error possible. The chain couples TRBV7-2 to TRBJ2-7; 16 nucleotides match TRBD2. The CDR3 length is 19 residues. After removal of 4 bases from V and 7 bases from J, the junction contained 16 bases not matched to a gene. In germline, CDR1 is SGHTA, CDR2 FQGNSA. The CDR3 region is CASSWAGTSGRAIYNEQYF. The CDR3 nucleotides are TGTGCCAGCAGCTGGGCCGGGACTAGCGGGAGGGCCATCTACAATGAGCAGTACTTC.

The CDR3 sequence is CASSSLADSSTDTQYF. The DNA for the CDR3 is TGTGCCAGCAGCTCCCTAGCGGACTCTAGCACAGATACGCAGTATTTT. The chain carries TRBV5-8 and TRBJ2-3; 7 bases align to TRBD2. The ends lost 3 bases at V and 0 bases at J; junction bases unmatched: 7. The CDR3 has 16 amino acids. Germline V gene data show CDR1 as SGHTS and CDR2 as YDEGEE.

On this clonotype itself: A much larger clone differs by one base, so this may be a read error. The CDR3 here is CAISRQGYGQYF. The CDR3, as DNA: TGTGCCATCAGCCGACAGGGGTACGGGCAGTACTTC. This chain connects TRBV10-3 to TRBJ2-7, with TRBD1 matching over 8 bases. Germline lookup yields CDR1 ENHRY and CDR2 SYGVKD. This CDR3 comprises 12 residues.

In this sample, this clonotype turned up many times. DNA of the CDR3: TGCGCCAGCAGCGACGGGACTCCGGACCGCTATGGCTACACCTTC. It yields the protein CASSDGTPDRYGYTF. J is TRBJ1-2 and V is TRBV5-1; D is possibly TRBD1 (5 bases). Germline values: CDR1 SGHRS, CDR2 YFSETQ. This CDR3 has 15 residues. Trimming left V 4 bases short and J 4 bases short, with 17 bases between.

This clonotype turned up a few times. The rearrangement joins TRBV3-1 to TRBJ2-1; the D gene is possibly TRBD2 (6 bases). The V and J ends lost 4 bases and 10 bases respectively, with 14 bases between them. The CDR3 runs 13 residues. Germline V gives CDR1 LGHDT, CDR2 YNNKEL (reference sequence). Here the CDR3 reads CASSRMTGGEQFF. DNA for the CDR3: TGTGCCAGCAGCCGGATGACTGGGGGGGAGCAGTTCTTC.

In this sample, this clonotype turned up a few times. The chain recombines TRBV10-3 with TRBJ1-3, with D possibly TRBD1 on 5 matching bases. CDR1 is ENHRY and CDR2 is SYGVKD in the germline V gene. This CDR3 has 16 amino acids. V was trimmed by 4 bases and J by 0 bases, leaving 13 bases between them. The DNA for the CDR3 is TGTGCCATCAGTGCAGGGTTCCGTCTCTCTGGAAACACCATATATTTT. Protein sequence: CAISAGFRLSGNTIYF.

There are many counts of this clonotype. The V gene is TRBV14, the J gene TRBJ2-3; D gene uncertain. Trimming stripped 1 base from V and 3 bases from J, with 20 bases between. CDR1 and CDR2 (germline): SGHDN, FVKESK. The CDR3 contains 18 residues. CDR3 bases: TGTGCCAGCAGCCAAGTTCGGGTCCGCATCCTAGAGACAGATACGCAGTATTTT. As protein: CASSQVRVRILETDTQYF.

In regard to this clonotype: Possible read error: a much larger clone is one base away. The chain links TRBV19 to TRBJ1-1; D is perhaps TRBD1 (5 bases). Deletions cut 5 bases from V and 4 bases from J, with 20 bases between. The CDR3 has 16 amino acids. The germline V gene encodes CDR1 LNHDA and CDR2 SQIVND (reference sequence). For the CDR3, the DNA is TGTGCCAGTAGTGTGTCGGATTCTGGGGCTTCCACTGAAGCTTTCTTT. This translates into CASSVSDSGASTEAFF.

About this clonotype itself: This may be a read error, as it is one base from a much larger clone. The chain has TRBV19 and TRBJ2-3, with D possibly TRBD2 on 5 matching bases. This CDR3 has 14 residues. CDR1 is LNHDA, CDR2 SQIVND, per germline (reference sequence). The CDR3 reads CATRADPSTDTKYF. CDR3 bases: TGTGCCACTAGGGCGGACCCTAGCACAGATACGAAGTATTTT.

The chain uses TRBV9 and TRBJ2-7; the match to TRBD1 covers 8 bases. This CDR3 spans 16 amino acids. With 4 bases clipped from V and 1 base from J, the junction kept 10 bases outside the gene matches. Germline V gene sequence: CDR1 SGDLS, CDR2 YYNGEE. The CDR3, as DNA: TGTGCCAGCAGCCCTTACCCCGGGACAGGATCCTACGAGCAGTACTTC. Translation: CASSPYPGTGSYEQYF.

There are many counts of this clonotype. The chain carries TRBV5-4 and TRBJ2-3; 12 nucleotides line up with TRBD2. The germline V gene encodes CDR1 SGHNT and CDR2 YYREEE (reference sequence). This CDR3 contains 16 residues. Trimming cost V 3 bases and J 2 bases; bases outside gene matches: 4. The CDR3 protein is CASSSGLAGITDTQYF. The CDR3 DNA follows: TGTGCCAGCAGCTCAGGACTAGCGGGGATCACAGATACGCAGTATTTT. The variable domain in full, completed from reference TRBV5-4 and TRBJ2-3, reads ETGVTQSPTHLIKTRGQQVTLRCSSQSGHNTVSWYQQALGQGPQFIFQYYREEENGRGNFPPRFSGLQFPNYSSELNVNALELDDSALYLCASSSGLAGITDTQYFGPGTRLTVL.

This clonotype has ten or more counts. The V and J genes are TRBV20-1 and TRBJ2-2; D may be TRBD1 or TRBD2 (6 bases each). The germline CDR1 and CDR2 sequences are DFQATT and SNEGSKA (reference sequence). The CDR3 sequence is 17 residues long. V lost 0 bases and J 0 bases, leaving 14 bases between the germline ends. The CDR3 sequence is CSARDARGETNTGELFF. The DNA for the CDR3 is TGCAGTGCTAGAGACGCAAGGGGGGAGACGAACACCGGGGAGCTGTTTTTT.